Below, 23 T cell receptor beta chains from the same sample are listed, as sequenced in a study of blood T cell repertoires in COVID-19. TCRdb keeps only in-frame clones here, not all; method: immunoSEQ multiplex PCR. The sample yields 300,000 to 400,000 clones, around nine tenths seen once. Source material: PBMCs or T cells enriched from blood (not recorded which). The receptors shown here come from a woman under 40 with acute COVID-19.

In this sample, this clone turned up once. The chain is built from TRBV19 and TRBJ1-5, with D perhaps matching TRBD1 (5 bases). The length of the CDR3 is 13 residues. CDR1 is LNHDA and CDR2 is SQIVND in the germline V gene (reference sequence). V lost 6 bases and J lost 6, with 12 bases in between. For the CDR3, the DNA is TGTGCCAGTAGCAAGGGGCTGGGTCAGCCCCAGCATTTT. Its protein is CASSKGLGQPQHF.

This chain uses TRBV9 with TRBJ1-1; D is unresolved. Germline values: CDR1 SGDLS, CDR2 YYNGEE. Trimming cost V 2 bases and J 1 base, with 6 bases left between them. The CDR3 contains 13 residues. The DNA of the CDR3 is TGTGCCAGCAGCGTCACTGAGAACACTGAAGCTTTCTTT. Its translation: CASSVTENTEAFF.

This chain links TRBV18 with TRBJ1-3, with D uncertain. Deletions cut 3 bases from V and 6 bases from J, with 12 bases between. The germline CDR1 and CDR2 sequences are KGHSH and LQKENI. This CDR3 comprises 14 residues. The CDR3 DNA sequence: TGTGCCAGCTCACCGCGGGCAGATCTAAACACCATATATTTT. Residues: CASSPRADLNTIYF.

V is TRBV18 and J is TRBJ1-1; 9 positions match TRBD1. V lost 3 bases, J lost 7 bases, and 6 bases stayed unmatched. The CDR3 extends over 14 amino acids. Germline V gene lookup returns CDR1 KGHSH and CDR2 LQKENI. The CDR3 protein is CASSPSGQGIEAFF. CDR3 nucleotide sequence: TGTGCCAGCTCACCGTCGGGACAGGGAATTGAAGCTTTCTTT.

V usage is TRBV9 and J usage is TRBJ2-3; 7 bases align to TRBD1. Trimming at V came to 4 bases and at J to 1 base, leaving 12 bases not matched to a gene. The germline CDR1 and CDR2 sequences are SGDLS and YYNGEE. The CDR3 totals 17 residues. CDR3 in amino acids: CASSQTPLTGRTDTQYF. As DNA, the CDR3 is TGTGCCAGCAGCCAAACGCCCTTGACAGGGCGCACAGATACGCAGTATTTT.

This chain joins TRBV5-6 and TRBJ1-1; the D gene is possibly TRBD1 (5 bases). From germline, CDR1 is SGHDT and CDR2 YYEEEE. The CDR3 loop spans 12 amino acids. Trimming left V 4 bases short and J 4 bases short, with 8 bases between. CDR3 DNA sequence: TGTGCCAGCAGCAGGGGTGGCACTGAAGCTTTCTTT. Translation gives CASSRGGTEAFF. The full variable domain, rest sourced from reference TRBV5-6 and TRBJ1-1, is DAGVTQSPTHLIKTRGQQVTLRCSPKSGHDTVSWYQQALGQGPQFIFQYYEEEERQRGNFPDRFSGHQFPNYSSELNVNALLLGDSALYLCASSRGGTEAFFGQGTRLTVV.

The genes are TRBV27 and TRBJ2-7; D perhaps matches TRBD2 (5 bases). The V end lost 0 bases, the J end lost 3 bases, and 15 bases lay between the germline ends. The germline V gene has CDR1 MNHEY and CDR2 SMNVEV (reference sequence). The CDR3 has 16 residues. The DNA of the CDR3 is TGTGCCAGCAGTTTATCGGGTTCTAGCAGGTACTACGAGCAGTACTTC. Residues: CASSLSGSSRYYEQYF.

V and J are TRBV7-8 and TRBJ1-5; 7 nucleotides agree with TRBD1. CDR3 size: 18 residues. V lost 5 bases and J lost 1; bases outside the gene matches: 14. Germline CDR1 is SGHVS and CDR2 is FQNEAQ. CDR3 nucleotides: TGTGCCAGCAGCCCCCTGGCAGGGGGTGAGAGAAGCAATCAGCCCCAGCATTTT. It yields the protein CASSPLAGGERSNQPQHF.

The rearrangement uses TRBV29-1 and TRBJ2-6; TRBD1 agrees at 7 bases. The V gene's germline CDR1 is SQVTM and CDR2 ANQGSEA. The V and J ends lost 6 bases and 0 bases, in that order; junction bases with no gene match: 8. The CDR3 totals 16 residues. CDR3 loop: CSVAGTVLSGANVLTF. As DNA, the CDR3 is TGCAGCGTAGCCGGGACAGTCCTCTCTGGGGCCAACGTCCTGACTTTC.

This chain connects TRBV12-3 or TRBV12-4 to TRBJ1-5, with no clear D. The V gene lost 0 bases and the J gene lost 3 bases, with 3 bases spanning the gap. The CDR3 consists of 13 residues. CDR3 bases: TGTGCCAGCAGTTTAGCCCTCAATCAGCCCCAGCATTTT. As protein: CASSLALNQPQHF.

This chain connects TRBV19 to TRBJ1-2; tentative D call: TRBD1 (5 bases). Germline lookup yields CDR1 LNHDA and CDR2 SQIVND (reference sequence). V lost 4 bases and J 2 bases, leaving 11 bases between the germline ends. The CDR3 is 14 amino acids. CDR3 residues: CASSRDTGNYGYTF. The CDR3 DNA sequence: TGTGCCAGTAGTAGGGATACAGGCAACTATGGCTACACCTTC.

The rearrangement links TRBV3-1 (or the pseudogene TRBV3-2) to TRBJ1-6; TRBD1 is a possible D gene (6 bases). From germline, CDR1 is LGHDT and CDR2 YNNKEL (reference sequence). The CDR3 is 17 amino acids. V lost 0 bases and J 8 bases, leaving 17 bases between the germline ends. In DNA form, the CDR3 reads TGTGCCAGCAGCCAAGAACAGGGTTCCGTCCATGATTCACCCCTCCACTTT. This gives the protein CASSQEQGSVHDSPLHF.

Worth noting for this clone: The junction does not match germline at one end; this may be a read error. This chain links TRBV23-1 with TRBJ1-3; 7 bases align to TRBD1. TRBV23-1 is an open reading frame, and its role is uncertain. This CDR3 spans 14 amino acids. CDR3 in amino acids: CASSSDRSANTIYF. CDR3 bases: TGCGCCAGCAGTTCGGACAGGTCTGCAAACACCATATATTTT.

The rearrangement uses TRBV15 and TRBJ2-7; TRBD1 matches at 7 bases. Germline trimming cut 8 bases from V and 3 bases from J; bases unmatched to any gene: 7. Germline loops: CDR1 LNHNV, CDR2 YYDKDF (reference sequence). The CDR3 consists of 13 residues. The CDR3 loop is CATSDRLNYEQYF. CDR3 nucleotides: TGTGCCACCTCGGACAGGCTCAACTACGAGCAGTACTTC.

The chain employs TRBV29-1 and TRBJ1-4, with TRBD1 identical over 10 bases. The CDR3 sequence is 19 residues long. Trimming at V came to 3 bases and at J to 1 base, leaving 14 bases not matched to a gene. Per germline, CDR1 SQVTM and CDR2 ANQGSEA. The CDR3 region has the DNA TGCAGCGTTGACCCGGGGACAGGGGAAAGGGTCTTAACTAATGAAAAACTGTTTTTT. Translation gives CSVDPGTGERVLTNEKLFF. The entire variable domain, with the rest obtained from reference TRBV29-1 and TRBJ1-4, is as follows: SAVISQKPSRDICQRGTSLTIQCQVDSQVTMMFWYRQQPGQSLTLIATANQGSEATYESGFVIDKFPISRPNLTFSTLTVSNMSPEDSSIYLCSVDPGTGERVLTNEKLFFGSGTQLSVL.

V gene TRBV7-9 combines with J gene TRBJ1-2, with 7 bases fitting TRBD1. This CDR3 is built from 14 residues. V was pared by 5 bases and J by 7 bases, with 10 bases of the junction left unmatched. The germline CDR1 and CDR2 sequences are SEHNR and FQNEAQ (reference sequence). In DNA, the CDR3 is TGTGCCAGCAGCCACAGGGGCGAGGGGGGTGGCTACACCTTC. Its protein is CASSHRGEGGGYTF.

The rearrangement uses TRBV7-6 and TRBJ1-3; 10 bases agree with TRBD1. Germline V gene data show CDR1 as SGHVS and CDR2 as FNYEAQ. V was clipped by 5 bases and J by 2 bases; unmatched bases: 3. This CDR3 has 15 amino acids. CDR3 loop: CASSDGQGAGNTIYF. For the CDR3, the DNA is TGTGCCAGCAGCGACGGACAGGGGGCTGGAAACACCATATATTTT.

V and J are TRBV4-3 and TRBJ1-3; the D gene is possibly TRBD1 (5 bases). The CDR3 length is 17 residues. The V gene lost 2 bases and the J gene lost 0 bases, with 14 bases spanning the gap. Germline V gene data show CDR1 as LGHNA and CDR2 as YSLEER. CDR3: CASSQYPQGVSGNTIYF. CDR3 DNA sequence: TGCGCCAGCAGCCAATACCCCCAAGGGGTCTCTGGAAACACCATATATTTT.

The J gene is TRBJ2-7, the V gene TRBV7-9; no clear D. CDR3 length: 14 amino acids. Germline V gene sequence: CDR1 SEHNR, CDR2 FQNEAQ (reference sequence). V was shortened by 1 base and J by 2 bases, with 9 bases between the two germline ends. CDR3 in amino acids: CASSLGTQTYEQYF. The CDR3 coding sequence is TGTGCCAGCAGCTTAGGAACTCAAACCTACGAGCAGTACTTC.

V is TRBV5-1 and J is TRBJ1-2; D is unresolved. The germline V gene has CDR1 SGHRS and CDR2 YFSETQ. The CDR3 sequence is 14 residues long. With 0 bases removed from V and 6 bases from J, the gap between germline ends came to 12 bases. CDR3 in DNA: TGCGCCAGCAGCTTGGAGGAGGTCGGAGATGGCTACACCTTC. Amino acid sequence: CASSLEEVGDGYTF.

The chain couples TRBV7-2 to TRBJ1-2, with 7 nucleotides matching TRBD1. The germline gives CDR1 SGHTA, CDR2 FQGNSA. The CDR3 is made up of 13 amino acids. Losses at the gene ends were 7 bases for V and 2 bases for J; bases not matched to a gene: 4. The CDR3 DNA follows: TGTGCCAGCACCCTGACAGGGAACTATGGCTACACCTTC. Translating gives CASTLTGNYGYTF.

This chain joins TRBV5-4 and TRBJ2-3; TRBD2 agrees at 11 bases. The ends lost 0 bases at V and 2 bases at J; junction bases unmatched: 8. Germline lookup yields CDR1 SGHNT and CDR2 YYREEE (reference sequence). The CDR3 loop spans 18 amino acids. The CDR3 here is CASSLVGSGGVNTDTQYF. In DNA form, the CDR3 reads TGTGCCAGCAGCTTGGTTGGTAGCGGGGGGGTAAACACAGATACGCAGTATTTT.

The chain uses TRBV6-2 or TRBV6-3 and TRBJ2-7; perhaps TRBD1 as D (6 bases). Trimming took off 4 bases at V and 0 bases at J, with 13 bases between the two ends. Germline V gene sequence: CDR1 MNHEY, CDR2 SVGEGT. The CDR3 covers 15 residues. The CDR3 DNA is TGTGCCAGCAGTTCCTACCGGGACACCTCCTACGAGCAGTACTTC. This gives the protein CASSSYRDTSYEQYF.